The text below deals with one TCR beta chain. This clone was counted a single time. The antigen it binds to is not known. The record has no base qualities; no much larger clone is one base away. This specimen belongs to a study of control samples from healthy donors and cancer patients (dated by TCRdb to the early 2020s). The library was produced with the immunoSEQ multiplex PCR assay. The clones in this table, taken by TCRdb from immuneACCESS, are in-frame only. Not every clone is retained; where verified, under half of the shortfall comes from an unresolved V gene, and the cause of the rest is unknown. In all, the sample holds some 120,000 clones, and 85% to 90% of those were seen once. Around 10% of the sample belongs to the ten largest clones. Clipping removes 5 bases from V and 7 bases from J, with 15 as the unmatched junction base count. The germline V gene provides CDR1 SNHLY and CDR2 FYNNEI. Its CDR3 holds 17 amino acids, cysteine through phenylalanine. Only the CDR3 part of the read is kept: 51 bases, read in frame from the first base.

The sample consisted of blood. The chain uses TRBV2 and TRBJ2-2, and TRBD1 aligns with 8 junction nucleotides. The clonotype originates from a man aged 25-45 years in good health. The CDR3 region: CASSTRDRPLGIGELFF. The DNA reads TGTGCCAGCAGTACGAGGGACAGGCCTCTAGGCATCGGGGAGCTGTTTTTT.